These 8 T cell receptor beta chains were all obtained from the same sample, sequenced in a study of CD8+ T cells in alopecia areata. Isolated RNA was reverse transcribed into cDNA used as the sequencing template. Sequencing was performed with immunoSEQ multiplex PCR; in TCRdb, only in-frame clones are kept and a portion is missing. The sample records about 110,000 clones, under 65% being singletons. Sequenced input: NKG2D-low CD8+ T cells sorted from blood. Every receptor here comes from a human donor with alopecia areata.

The chain uses TRBV4-1 and TRBJ1-1; maybe TRBD1 (5 bases). The CDR3 is 14 amino acids. With 0 bases removed from V and 0 bases from J, the gap between germline ends came to 5 bases. Germline lookup yields CDR1 MGHRA and CDR2 YSYEKL. The CDR3 nucleotides read TGCGCCAGCAGCCAAGAGACAGTGAACACTGAAGCTTTCTTT. This codes for CASSQETVNTEAFF.

This chain connects TRBV5-1 to TRBJ2-7; D is ambiguous. Germline-derived CDR1 and CDR2 are SGHRS and YFSETQ. V lost 4 bases, J lost 2 bases, and 13 bases lay in between. The CDR3 is 14 residues long. The CDR3 coding sequence is TGCGCCAGCAGCCAGGACCATTTCCCCTACGAGCAGTACTTC. This sequence encodes CASSQDHFPYEQYF.

The chain recombines TRBV13 with TRBJ1-5; unclear D gene. This CDR3 contains 14 residues. Per the germline V gene, CDR1 is PRHDT and CDR2 is FYEKMQ (reference sequence). V shed 3 bases and J shed 5 bases, with 11 bases lying between them. The CDR3 protein is CASSLGREDQPQHF. The CDR3 DNA reads TGTGCCAGCAGCTTGGGAAGAGAGGATCAGCCCCAGCATTTT.

This clone was seen only a few times. The gene calls are TRBV29-1 and TRBJ1-2; D unresolved. Germline V gene sequence: CDR1 SQVTM, CDR2 ANQGSEA. V dropped 2 bases and J dropped 1 base, with 23 bases sitting between them. CDR3 length: 18 amino acids. As DNA, the CDR3 is TGCAGCGTTGAATCACGATTAAACTCCCCACAACTTAACTATGGCTACACCTTC. Its translation: CSVESRLNSPQLNYGYTF.

The chain has TRBV11-2 and TRBJ2-3; tentatively, D is TRBD1 (5 bases). V was clipped by 4 bases and J by 0 bases, with 14 bases between them. The V gene's germline CDR1 is SGHAT and CDR2 FQNNGV. This CDR3 region has 16 residues. The CDR3 sequence: CASSWVGSGSTDTQYF. The DNA of the CDR3 is TGTGCCAGCAGCTGGGTGGGGTCAGGGAGCACAGATACGCAGTATTTT.

The V call is TRBV6-5, the J call TRBJ2-7, with D tentatively TRBD1 (6 bases). CDR1 is MNHEY, CDR2 SVGAGI, per germline. The CDR3 covers 14 residues. V lost 5 bases, J lost 6 bases, and 17 bases lay in between. In nucleotides, the CDR3 is TGTGCCAGCAGTAGGAACGGGACACCCCTCGAGCAGTACTTC. Protein product: CASSRNGTPLEQYF.

V gene TRBV6-1 combines with J gene TRBJ1-2; D remains unclear. Trimming took 3 bases from V and 8 from J, leaving 10 bases between them. This CDR3 has 12 amino acids. Looked up from germline, CDR1 is MNHNS and CDR2 is SASEGT. CDR3 region: CASSEGLGGYTF. The DNA of the CDR3 is TGTGCCAGCAGTGAGGGCCTCGGGGGCTACACCTTC.

V is TRBV6-6 and J is TRBJ1-5, with D possibly matching TRBD1 (6 bases). Germline values: CDR1 MNHNY, CDR2 SVGAGI (reference sequence). The CDR3 loop spans 13 amino acids. V lost 8 bases and J 4 bases, leaving 12 bases between the germline ends. The CDR3 nucleotides are TGTGCCAGCGGAACAGGGCCAAATCAGCCCCAGCATTTT. The encoded protein is CASGTGPNQPQHF.